This TCR beta chain emerged from a study of blood T cell repertoires in COVID-19. Study processing details: How many nucleated cells were present was estimated from reference gene primer amplification. Clones were read by immunoSEQ multiplex PCR, and TCRdb kept only the in-frame ones, dropping some. V and J calls and clone size are those listed in that table; D and trimming were worked out from the DNA. The table has about 240,000 clones, more than 75% seen once. Sequenced material: PBMCs or T cells enriched from blood (not recorded which). The receptor comes from a woman aged 40 to 49 with acute COVID-19.

The CDR3 nucleotides read TGTGCCTGGAGTGTACACAGCTATGGCTACACCTTC. It encodes CAWSVHSYGYTF. The chain uses TRBV30 and TRBJ1-2; D unclear. Germline loops: CDR1 GTSNPN, CDR2 SVGIG (reference sequence). This CDR3 is 12 amino acids long. Trimming pared 0 bases from V and 4 bases from J, leaving 6 bases between.